These T cell receptor beta chains were read from a single sample in a study of shared clonotypes between healthy human individuals. The method was immunoSEQ multiplex PCR; TCRdb's version includes in-frame clones alone and lacks a portion of them. The sample lists 2 million to 3 million clones; approximately 93% were seen once. Sequenced: naive CD4+ T cells from PBMCs. These receptors originate from a man aged 18 to 35 in good health. Some clones in this sample may be carry-over from other donors' samples. CDR3s include the opening cysteine and the closing phenylalanine or tryptophan. D genes are given only for firm matches. Only part of the rows carry a size: once, few, many, or a class if the clone is expanded.

V: TRBV28
size: once
J: TRBJ2-3
D: NA
DNA: TGTGCCAGCAGTCCCACCTTTGGGGGAGGCCCTAATACGCAGTATTTT
CDR3: CASSPTFGGGPNTQYF

V: TRBV2
size: NA
J: TRBJ2-7
D: TRBD2
DNA: TGTGCCAGCACCGTCCGACTAGCCCCCTACGAGCAGTACTTC
CDR3: CASTVRLAPYEQYF

V: TRBV9
size: NA
J: TRBJ1-2
D: NA
DNA: TGTGCCAGCAGCGCTTCGGGGGGACGGCCCTATGGCTACACCTTC
CDR3: CASSASGGRPYGYTF

V: TRBV6-1
size: NA
J: TRBJ2-5
D: NA
DNA: TGTGCCAGCAGTGAGGGGGCGAGGGAGACCCAGTACTTC
CDR3: CASSEGARETQYF

V: TRBV7-9
size: NA
J: TRBJ1-2
D: NA
DNA: TGTGCCAGCAGCTTAAAATCCGGGAGGGGTCCCTATGGCTACACCTTC
CDR3: CASSLKSGRGPYGYTF

V: TRBV11-1
size: few
J: TRBJ2-2
D: NA
DNA: TGTGCCAGCACCCGCGGGCGGACCGGGGAGCTGTTTTTT
CDR3: CASTRGRTGELFF

V: TRBV7-8
size: NA
J: TRBJ1-1
D: NA
DNA: TGTGCCAGCAGCCTCCAACCCCGGGGATACACTGAAGCTTTCTTT
CDR3: CASSLQPRGYTEAFF

V: TRBV28
size: NA
J: TRBJ1-1
D: NA
DNA: TGTGCCAGCAGTTTAGGGCAGGGTTACACTGAAGCTTTCTTT
CDR3: CASSLGQGYTEAFF

V: TRBV11-2
size: NA
J: TRBJ2-7
D: NA
DNA: TGTGCCAGCAGCCCAATTGAAGGGGCGCGGGAGCAGTACTTC
CDR3: CASSPIEGAREQYF

V: TRBV30
size: few
J: TRBJ1-1
D: NA
DNA: TGTGCCTGGAGCCTTGGGGGGGAAGCTTTCTTT
CDR3: CAWSLGGEAFF

V: TRBV6-1
size: NA
J: TRBJ1-5
D: NA
DNA: TGTGCCAGCAGTGAATACGGAGGTGTGCATTTT
CDR3: CASSEYGGVHF

V: TRBV15
size: NA
J: TRBJ2-1
D: TRBD2
DNA: TGTGCCACCAGCAGAGTAGCGGGAGCGTCCTACAATGAGCAGTTCTTC
CDR3: CATSRVAGASYNEQFF

V: TRBV28
size: NA
J: TRBJ1-1
D: NA
DNA: TGTGCCAGCAGTTTGGGAACCGGGACACTGAACACTGAAGCTTTCTTT
CDR3: CASSLGTGTLNTEAFF

V: TRBV18
size: NA
J: TRBJ2-5
D: NA
DNA: TGTGCCAGCTCACCAGGAGTAGTGGAGACCCAGTACTTC
CDR3: CASSPGVVETQYF

V: TRBV18
size: NA
J: TRBJ2-1
D: NA
DNA: TGTGCCAGCTCAGGTAGGCAGGGGAGTAGCAATGAGCAGTTCTTC
CDR3: CASSGRQGSSNEQFF

V: TRBV7-9
size: NA
J: TRBJ1-5
D: TRBD1
DNA: TGTGCCAGCAGCCTAAGCACAGGGGTGAATCAGCCCCAGCATTTT
CDR3: CASSLSTGVNQPQHF

V: TRBV28
size: NA
J: TRBJ2-5
D: NA
DNA: TGTGCCAGCAGGACACCCCCGAGGGAGACCCAGTACTTC
CDR3: CASRTPPRETQYF

V: TRBV25-1
size: once
J: TRBJ1-1
D: NA
DNA: TGTGCCAGCAGTGAATTAAGGACGGGGTCTGAAGCTTTCTTT
CDR3: CASSELRTGSEAFF

V: TRBV2
size: NA
J: TRBJ1-6
D: NA
DNA: TGTGCCAGCAGGCCCACCGGGACGTTGAATTCACCCCTCCACTTT
CDR3: CASRPTGTLNSPLHF

V: TRBV11-2
size: once
J: TRBJ1-1
D: NA
DNA: TGTGCCAGCAGGGCATACACTGAAGCTTTCTTT
CDR3: CASRAYTEAFF

V: TRBV7-9
size: NA
J: TRBJ2-3
D: NA
DNA: TGTGCCAGCAGCTTATCGCCAGCCACAGATACGCAGTATTTT
CDR3: CASSLSPATDTQYF

V: TRBV6-5
size: NA
J: TRBJ2-1
D: NA
DNA: TGTGCCAGCAGCCAAAGGGAGTTCTCCTACAATGAGCAGTTCTTC
CDR3: CASSQREFSYNEQFF